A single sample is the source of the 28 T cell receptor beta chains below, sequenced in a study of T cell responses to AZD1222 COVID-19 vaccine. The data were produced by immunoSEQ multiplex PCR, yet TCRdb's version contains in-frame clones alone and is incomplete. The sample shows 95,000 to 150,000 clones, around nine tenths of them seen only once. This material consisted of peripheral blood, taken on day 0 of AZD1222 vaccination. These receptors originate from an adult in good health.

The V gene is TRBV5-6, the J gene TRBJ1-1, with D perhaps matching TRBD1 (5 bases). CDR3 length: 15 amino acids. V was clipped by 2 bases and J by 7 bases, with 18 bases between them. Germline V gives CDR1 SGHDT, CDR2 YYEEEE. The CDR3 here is CASSFRGPAFVEAFF. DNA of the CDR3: TGTGCCAGCAGCTTTCGGGGACCAGCTTTTGTTGAAGCTTTCTTT. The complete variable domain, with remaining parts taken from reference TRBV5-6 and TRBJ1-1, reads DAGVTQSPTHLIKTRGQQVTLRCSPKSGHDTVSWYQQALGQGPQFIFQYYEEEERQRGNFPDRFSGHQFPNYSSELNVNALLLGDSALYLCASSFRGPAFVEAFFGQGTRLTVV.

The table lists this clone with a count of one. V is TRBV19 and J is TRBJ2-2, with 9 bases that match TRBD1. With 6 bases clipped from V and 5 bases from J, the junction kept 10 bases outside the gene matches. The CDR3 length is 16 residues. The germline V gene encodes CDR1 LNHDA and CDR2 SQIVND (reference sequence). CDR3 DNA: TGTGCCAGTAGGACCGGGACAGGGCGGGAGACCGGGGAGCTGTTTTTT. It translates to CASRTGTGRETGELFF.

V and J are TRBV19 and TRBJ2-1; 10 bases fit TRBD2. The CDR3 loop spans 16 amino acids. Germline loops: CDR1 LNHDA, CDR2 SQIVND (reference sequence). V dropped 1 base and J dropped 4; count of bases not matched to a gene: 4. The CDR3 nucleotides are TGTGCCAGTAGTATAGTAGCTAGCGGGAGTTACAATGAGCAGTTCTTC. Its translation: CASSIVASGSYNEQFF.

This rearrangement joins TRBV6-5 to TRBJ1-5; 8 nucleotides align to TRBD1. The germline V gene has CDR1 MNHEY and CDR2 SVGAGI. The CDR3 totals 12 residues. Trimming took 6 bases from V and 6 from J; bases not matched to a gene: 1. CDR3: CASRQGVQPQHF. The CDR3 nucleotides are TGTGCCAGCAGACAGGGGGTTCAGCCCCAGCATTTT.

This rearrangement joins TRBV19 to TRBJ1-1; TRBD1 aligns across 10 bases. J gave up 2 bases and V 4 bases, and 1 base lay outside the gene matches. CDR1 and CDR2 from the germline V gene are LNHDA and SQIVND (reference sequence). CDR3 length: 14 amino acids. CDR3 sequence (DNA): TGTGCCAGTAGTAGACAGGGGGCTAACACTGAAGCTTTCTTT. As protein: CASSRQGANTEAFF.

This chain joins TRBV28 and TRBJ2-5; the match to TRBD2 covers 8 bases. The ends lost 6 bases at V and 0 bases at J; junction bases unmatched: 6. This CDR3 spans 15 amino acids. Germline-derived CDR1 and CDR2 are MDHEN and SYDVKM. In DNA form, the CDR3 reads TGTGCCAGCAGAAAACTAGCGGAGGACCAAGAGACCCAGTACTTC. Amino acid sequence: CASRKLAEDQETQYF.

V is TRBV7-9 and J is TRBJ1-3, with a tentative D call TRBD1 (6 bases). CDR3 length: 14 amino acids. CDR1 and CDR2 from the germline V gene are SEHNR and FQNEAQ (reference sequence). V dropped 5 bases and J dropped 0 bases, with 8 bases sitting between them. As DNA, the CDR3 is TGTGCCAGCAGCGACAGGAGCTCTGGAAACACCATATATTTT. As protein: CASSDRSSGNTIYF.

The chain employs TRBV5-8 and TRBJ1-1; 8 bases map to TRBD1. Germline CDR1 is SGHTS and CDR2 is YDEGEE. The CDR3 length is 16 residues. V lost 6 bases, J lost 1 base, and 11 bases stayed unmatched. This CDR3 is CASTLPRGPGNTEAFF. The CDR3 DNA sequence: TGTGCCAGCACTTTGCCCAGGGGGCCGGGGAACACTGAAGCTTTCTTT.

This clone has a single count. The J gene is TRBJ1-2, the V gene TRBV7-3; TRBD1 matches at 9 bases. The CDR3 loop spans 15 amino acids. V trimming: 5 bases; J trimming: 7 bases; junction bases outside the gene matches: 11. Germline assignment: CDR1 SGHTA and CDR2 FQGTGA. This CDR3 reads CASSQTPGTGFGYTF. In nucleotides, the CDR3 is TGTGCCAGCAGCCAAACCCCCGGGACAGGGTTTGGCTACACCTTC.

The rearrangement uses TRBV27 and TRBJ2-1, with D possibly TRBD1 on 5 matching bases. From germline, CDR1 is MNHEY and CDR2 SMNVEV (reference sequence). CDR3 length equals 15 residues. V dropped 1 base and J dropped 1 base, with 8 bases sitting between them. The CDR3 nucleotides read TGTGCCAGCAGTTTATGGGCAGGGTCCTACAATGAGCAGTTCTTC. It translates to CASSLWAGSYNEQFF.

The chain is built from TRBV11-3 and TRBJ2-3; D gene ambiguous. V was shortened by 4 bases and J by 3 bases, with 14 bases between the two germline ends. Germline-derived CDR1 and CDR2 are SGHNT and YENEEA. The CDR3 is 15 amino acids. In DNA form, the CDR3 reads TGTGCCAGCAGCTACACGTGGGGTAGGACAGATACGCAGTATTTT. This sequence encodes CASSYTWGRTDTQYF. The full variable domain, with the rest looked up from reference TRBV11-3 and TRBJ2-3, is EAGVVQSPRYKIIEKKQPVAFWCNPISGHNTLYWYLQNLGQGPELLIRYENEEAVDDSQLPKDRFSAERLKGVDSTLKIQPAELGDSAVYLCASSYTWGRTDTQYFGPGTRLTVL.

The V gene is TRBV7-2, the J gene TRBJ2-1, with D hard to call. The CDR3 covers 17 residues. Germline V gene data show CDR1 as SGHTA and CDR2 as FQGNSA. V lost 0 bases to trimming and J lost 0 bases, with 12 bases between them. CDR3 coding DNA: TGTGCCAGCAGCTTAGCCCCCCTATCGCGCTCCTACAATGAGCAGTTCTTC. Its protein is CASSLAPLSRSYNEQFF.

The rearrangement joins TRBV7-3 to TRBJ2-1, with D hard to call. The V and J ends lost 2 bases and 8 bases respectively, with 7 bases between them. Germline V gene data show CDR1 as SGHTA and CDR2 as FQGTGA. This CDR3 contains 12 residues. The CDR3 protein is CASSLYGDEQFF. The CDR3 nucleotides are TGTGCCAGCAGCTTATACGGCGATGAGCAGTTCTTC.

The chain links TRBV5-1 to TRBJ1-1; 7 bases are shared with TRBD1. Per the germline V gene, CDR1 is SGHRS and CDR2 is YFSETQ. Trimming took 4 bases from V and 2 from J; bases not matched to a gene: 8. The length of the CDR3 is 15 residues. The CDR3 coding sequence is TGCGCCAGCAGCCGGGAAACAGGGGCTAACACTGAAGCTTTCTTT. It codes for CASSRETGANTEAFF.

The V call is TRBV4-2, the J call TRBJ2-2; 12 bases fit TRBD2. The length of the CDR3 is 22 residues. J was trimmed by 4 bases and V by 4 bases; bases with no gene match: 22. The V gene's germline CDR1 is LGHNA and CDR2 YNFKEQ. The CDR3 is CASSLKMAPPAGTSGSTGELFF. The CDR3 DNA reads TGTGCCAGCAGCCTCAAGATGGCTCCGCCCGCCGGGACTAGCGGGTCCACCGGGGAGCTGTTTTTT.

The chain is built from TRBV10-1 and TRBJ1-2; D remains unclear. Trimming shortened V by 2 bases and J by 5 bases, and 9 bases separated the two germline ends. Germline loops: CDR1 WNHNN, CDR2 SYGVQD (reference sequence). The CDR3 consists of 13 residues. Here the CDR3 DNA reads TGCGCCAGCAGTGAGGGTGGTGGGTATGGCTACACCTTC. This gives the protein CASSEGGGYGYTF.

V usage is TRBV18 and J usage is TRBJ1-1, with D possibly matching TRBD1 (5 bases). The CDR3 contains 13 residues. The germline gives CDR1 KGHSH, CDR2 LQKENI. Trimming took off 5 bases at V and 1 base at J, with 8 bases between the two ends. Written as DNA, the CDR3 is TGTGCCAGCTCAAATACAGGGAACACTGAAGCTTTCTTT. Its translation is CASSNTGNTEAFF.

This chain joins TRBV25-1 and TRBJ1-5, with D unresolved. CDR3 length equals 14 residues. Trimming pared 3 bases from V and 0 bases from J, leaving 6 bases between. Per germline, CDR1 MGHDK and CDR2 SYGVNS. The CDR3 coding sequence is TGTGCCAGCAGTGAGTACCTTAGCAATCAGCCCCAGCATTTT. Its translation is CASSEYLSNQPQHF. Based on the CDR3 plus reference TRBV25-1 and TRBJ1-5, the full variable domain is EADIYQTPRYLVIGTGKKITLECSQTMGHDKMYWYQQDPGMELHLIHYSYGVNSTEKGDLSSESTVSRIRTEHFPLTLESARPSHTSQYLCASSEYLSNQPQHFGDGTRLSIL.

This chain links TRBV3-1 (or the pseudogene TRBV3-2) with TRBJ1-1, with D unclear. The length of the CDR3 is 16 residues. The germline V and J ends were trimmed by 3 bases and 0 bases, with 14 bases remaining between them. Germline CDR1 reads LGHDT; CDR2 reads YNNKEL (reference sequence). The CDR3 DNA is TGTGCCAGCAGCCATACTAGAACATTGTTGAACACTGAAGCTTTCTTT. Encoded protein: CASSHTRTLLNTEAFF.

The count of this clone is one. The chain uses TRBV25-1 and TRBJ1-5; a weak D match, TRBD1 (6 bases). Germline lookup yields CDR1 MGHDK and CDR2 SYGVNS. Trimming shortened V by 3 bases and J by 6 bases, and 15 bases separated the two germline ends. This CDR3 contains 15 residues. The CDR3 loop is CASSDHSGGTQPQHF. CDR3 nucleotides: TGTGCCAGCAGTGACCACTCGGGGGGCACTCAGCCCCAGCATTTT.

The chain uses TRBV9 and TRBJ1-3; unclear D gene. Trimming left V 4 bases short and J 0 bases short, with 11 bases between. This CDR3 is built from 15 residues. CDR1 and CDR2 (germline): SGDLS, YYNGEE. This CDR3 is CASSHGRDSGNTIYF. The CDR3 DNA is TGTGCCAGCAGCCACGGACGGGACTCTGGAAACACCATATATTTT.

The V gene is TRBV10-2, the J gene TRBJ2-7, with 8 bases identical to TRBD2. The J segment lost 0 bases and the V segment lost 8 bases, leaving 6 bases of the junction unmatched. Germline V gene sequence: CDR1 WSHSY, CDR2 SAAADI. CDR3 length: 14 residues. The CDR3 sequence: CASCSGVNSYEQYF. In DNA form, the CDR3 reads TGCGCCAGCTGTAGCGGGGTCAACTCCTACGAGCAGTACTTC.

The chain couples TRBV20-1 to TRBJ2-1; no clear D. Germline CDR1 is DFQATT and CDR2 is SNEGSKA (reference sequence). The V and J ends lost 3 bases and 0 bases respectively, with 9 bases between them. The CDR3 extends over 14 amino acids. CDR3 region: CSASPRSSYNEQFF. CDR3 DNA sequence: TGCAGTGCTAGTCCCCGTAGCTCCTACAATGAGCAGTTCTTC.

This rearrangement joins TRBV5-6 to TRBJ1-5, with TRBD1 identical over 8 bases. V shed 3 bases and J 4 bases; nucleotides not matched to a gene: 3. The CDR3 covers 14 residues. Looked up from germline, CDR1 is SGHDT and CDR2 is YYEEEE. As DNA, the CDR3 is TGTGCCAGCAGCTCGACAGGGGTAAATCAGCCCCAGCATTTT. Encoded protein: CASSSTGVNQPQHF. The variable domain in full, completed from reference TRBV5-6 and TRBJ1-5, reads DAGVTQSPTHLIKTRGQQVTLRCSPKSGHDTVSWYQQALGQGPQFIFQYYEEEERQRGNFPDRFSGHQFPNYSSELNVNALLLGDSALYLCASSSTGVNQPQHFGDGTRLSIL.

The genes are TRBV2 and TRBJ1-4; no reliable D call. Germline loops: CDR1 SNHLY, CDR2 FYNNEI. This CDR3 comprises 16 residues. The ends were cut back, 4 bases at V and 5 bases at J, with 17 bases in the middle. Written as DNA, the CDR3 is TGTGCCAGCAGTGTGGAGGCGGGCCGAGGAAATGAAAAACTGTTTTTT. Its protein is CASSVEAGRGNEKLFF.

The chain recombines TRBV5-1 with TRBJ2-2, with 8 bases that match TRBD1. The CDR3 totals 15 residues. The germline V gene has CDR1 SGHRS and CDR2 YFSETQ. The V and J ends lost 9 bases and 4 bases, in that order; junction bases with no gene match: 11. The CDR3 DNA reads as TGCGCCACCCAGACCGGGACAGGACCCACCGGGGAGCTGTTTTTT. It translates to CATQTGTGPTGELFF.

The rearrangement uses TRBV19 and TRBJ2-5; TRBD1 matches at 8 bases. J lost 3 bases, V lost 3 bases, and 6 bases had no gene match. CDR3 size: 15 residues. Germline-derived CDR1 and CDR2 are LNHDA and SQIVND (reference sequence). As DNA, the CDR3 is TGTGCCAGTAGTATGAATTCAGGGGGCAAAGAGACCCAGTACTTC. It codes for CASSMNSGGKETQYF.

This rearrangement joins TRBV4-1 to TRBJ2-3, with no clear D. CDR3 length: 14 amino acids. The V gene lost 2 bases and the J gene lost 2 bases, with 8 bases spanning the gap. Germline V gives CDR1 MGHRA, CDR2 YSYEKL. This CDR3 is CASSQRAFTDTQYF. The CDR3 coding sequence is TGCGCCAGCAGCCAACGTGCCTTCACAGATACGCAGTATTTT.